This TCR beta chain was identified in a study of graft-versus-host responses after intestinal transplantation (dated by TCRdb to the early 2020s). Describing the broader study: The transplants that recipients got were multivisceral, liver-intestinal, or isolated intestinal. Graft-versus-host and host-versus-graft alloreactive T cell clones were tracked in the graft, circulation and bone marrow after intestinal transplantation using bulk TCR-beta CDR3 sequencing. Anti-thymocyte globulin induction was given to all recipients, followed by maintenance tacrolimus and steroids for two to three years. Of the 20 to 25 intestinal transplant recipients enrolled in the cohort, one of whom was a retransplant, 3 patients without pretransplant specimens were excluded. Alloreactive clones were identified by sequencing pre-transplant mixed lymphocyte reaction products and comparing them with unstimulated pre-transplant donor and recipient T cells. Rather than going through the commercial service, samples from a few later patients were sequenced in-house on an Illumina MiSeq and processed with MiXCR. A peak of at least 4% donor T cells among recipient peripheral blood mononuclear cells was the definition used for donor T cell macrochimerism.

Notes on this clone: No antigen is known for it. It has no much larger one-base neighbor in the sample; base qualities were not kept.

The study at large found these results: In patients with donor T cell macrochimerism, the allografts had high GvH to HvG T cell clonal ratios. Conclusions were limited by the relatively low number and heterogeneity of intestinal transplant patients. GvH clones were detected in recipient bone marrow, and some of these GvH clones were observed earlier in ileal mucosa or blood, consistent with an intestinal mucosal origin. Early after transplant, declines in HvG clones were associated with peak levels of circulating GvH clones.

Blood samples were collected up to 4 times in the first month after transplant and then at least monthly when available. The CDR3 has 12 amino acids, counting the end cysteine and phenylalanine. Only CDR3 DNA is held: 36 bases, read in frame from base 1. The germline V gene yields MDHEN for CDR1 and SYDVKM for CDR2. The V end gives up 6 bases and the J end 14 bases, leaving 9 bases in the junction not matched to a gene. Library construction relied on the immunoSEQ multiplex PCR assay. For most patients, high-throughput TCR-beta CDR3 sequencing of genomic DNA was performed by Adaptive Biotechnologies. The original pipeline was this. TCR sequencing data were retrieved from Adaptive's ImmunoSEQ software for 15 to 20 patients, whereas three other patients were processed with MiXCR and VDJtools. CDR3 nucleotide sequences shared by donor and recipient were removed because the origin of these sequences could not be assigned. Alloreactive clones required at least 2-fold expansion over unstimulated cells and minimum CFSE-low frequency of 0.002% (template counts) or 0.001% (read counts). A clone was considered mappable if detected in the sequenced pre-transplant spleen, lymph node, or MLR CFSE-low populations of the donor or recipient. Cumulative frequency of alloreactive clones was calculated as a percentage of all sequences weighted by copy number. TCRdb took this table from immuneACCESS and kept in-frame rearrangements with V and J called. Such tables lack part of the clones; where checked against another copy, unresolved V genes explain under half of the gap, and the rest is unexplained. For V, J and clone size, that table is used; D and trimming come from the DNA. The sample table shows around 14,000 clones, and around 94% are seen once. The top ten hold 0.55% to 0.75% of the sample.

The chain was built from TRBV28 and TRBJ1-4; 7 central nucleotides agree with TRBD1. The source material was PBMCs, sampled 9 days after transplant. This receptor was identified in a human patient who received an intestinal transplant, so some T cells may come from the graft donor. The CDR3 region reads CASSPGTAYLFF. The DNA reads TGTGCCAGCAGCCCCGGGACAGCCTACCTGTTTTTT.